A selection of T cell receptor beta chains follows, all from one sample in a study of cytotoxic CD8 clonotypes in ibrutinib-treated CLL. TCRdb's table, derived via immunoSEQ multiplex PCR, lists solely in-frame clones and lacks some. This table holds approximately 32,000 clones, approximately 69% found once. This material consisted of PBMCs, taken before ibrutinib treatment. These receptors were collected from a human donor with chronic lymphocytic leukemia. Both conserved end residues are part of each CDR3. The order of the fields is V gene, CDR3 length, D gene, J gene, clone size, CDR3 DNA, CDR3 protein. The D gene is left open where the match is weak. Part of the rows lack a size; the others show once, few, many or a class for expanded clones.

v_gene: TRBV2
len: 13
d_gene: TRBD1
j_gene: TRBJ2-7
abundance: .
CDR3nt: TGTGCCAGCAGCGGGACAGGGAATGGGGAGCAGTACTTC
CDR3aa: CASSGTGNGEQYF

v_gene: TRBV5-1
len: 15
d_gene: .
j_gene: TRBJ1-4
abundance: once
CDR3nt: TGCGCCAGCAGCTTGGGTTCGACCGCGGGGGAAAGCCTGTTTTTT
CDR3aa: CASSLGSTAGESLFF

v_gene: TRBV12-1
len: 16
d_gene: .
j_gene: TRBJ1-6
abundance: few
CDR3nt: TGTGCCAGCAGTCAAGGACAGGGGGCCTCATTTTCACCCCTCCACTTT
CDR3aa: CASSQGQGASFSPLHF

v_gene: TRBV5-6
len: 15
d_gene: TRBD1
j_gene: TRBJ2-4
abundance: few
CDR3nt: TGTGCCAGCAGCTTGTACGGGACAGGGATGAACATTCAGTACTTC
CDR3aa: CASSLYGTGMNIQYF

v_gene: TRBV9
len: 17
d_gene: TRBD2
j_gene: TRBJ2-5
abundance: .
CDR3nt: TGTGCCAGCAGCGTCCGGGGACTAGCGGGATGGGAGGAGACCCAGTACTTC
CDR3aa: CASSVRGLAGWEETQYF

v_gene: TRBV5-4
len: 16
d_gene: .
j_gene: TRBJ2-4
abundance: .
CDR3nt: TGTGCCAGCAGCCGACAAGTATCAGGGACCAAAAACATTCAGTACTTC
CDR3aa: CASSRQVSGTKNIQYF

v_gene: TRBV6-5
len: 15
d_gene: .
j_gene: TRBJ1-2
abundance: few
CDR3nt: TGTGCCAGCAGTGCTACCGGGACCGTTAACTATGGCTACACCTTC
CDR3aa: CASSATGTVNYGYTF

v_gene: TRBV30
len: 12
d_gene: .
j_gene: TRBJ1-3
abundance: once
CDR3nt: TGTGCCTGGCAGGGGACTGGAAACACCATATATTTT
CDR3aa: CAWQGTGNTIYF

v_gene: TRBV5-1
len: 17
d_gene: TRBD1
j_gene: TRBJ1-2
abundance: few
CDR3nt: TGCGCCAGCAGCTTGGGACAGGGGGCTCGGCGAAACTATGGCTACACCTTC
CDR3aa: CASSLGQGARRNYGYTF

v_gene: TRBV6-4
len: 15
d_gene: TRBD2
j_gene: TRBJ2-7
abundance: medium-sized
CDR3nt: TGTGCCAGCAGTAGACTAGCGGTACGTTCCTACGAGCAGTACTTC
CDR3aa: CASSRLAVRSYEQYF

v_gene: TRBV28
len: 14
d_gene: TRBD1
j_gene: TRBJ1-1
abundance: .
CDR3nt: TGTGCCAGCAGGACAGGGCCCCTGAACACTGAAGCTTTCTTT
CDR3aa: CASRTGPLNTEAFF

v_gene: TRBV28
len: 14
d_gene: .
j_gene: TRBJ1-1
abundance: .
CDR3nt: TGTGCCAGCAGTTTGGCGGCGGCGAACACTGAAGCTTTCTTT
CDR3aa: CASSLAAANTEAFF

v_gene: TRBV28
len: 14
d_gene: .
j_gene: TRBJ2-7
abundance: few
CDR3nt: TGTGCCAGCAGGGCGCCGGGCGCAACTAACGAGCAGTACTTC
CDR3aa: CASRAPGATNEQYF

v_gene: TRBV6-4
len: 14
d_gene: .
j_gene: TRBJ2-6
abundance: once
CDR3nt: TGTGCCAGCTCCAAGGGCTCTGGGGCCAACGTCCTGACTTTC
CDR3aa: CASSKGSGANVLTF

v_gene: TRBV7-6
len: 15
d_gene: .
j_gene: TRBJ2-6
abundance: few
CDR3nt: TGTGCCAGCAGCTTAATCTTCTCTGGGGCCAACGTCCTGACTTTC
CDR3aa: CASSLIFSGANVLTF

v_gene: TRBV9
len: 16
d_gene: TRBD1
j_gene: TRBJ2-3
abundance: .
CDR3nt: TGTGCCAGCAGCGGGACAGGGGGAACAAGCACAGATACGCAGTATTTT
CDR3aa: CASSGTGGTSTDTQYF

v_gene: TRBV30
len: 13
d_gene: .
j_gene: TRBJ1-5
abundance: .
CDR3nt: TGTGCCTGGAGTACGCTGAGCAATCAGCCCCAGCATTTT
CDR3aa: CAWSTLSNQPQHF

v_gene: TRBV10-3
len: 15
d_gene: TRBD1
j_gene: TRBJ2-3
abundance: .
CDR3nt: TGTGCCATCAGTGAAGGAGGACAGGTGGTAGATACGCAGTATTTT
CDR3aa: CAISEGGQVVDTQYF

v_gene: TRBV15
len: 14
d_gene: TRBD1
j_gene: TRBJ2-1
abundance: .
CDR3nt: TGTGCCACCAGCACGAGACAGGGCGACAATGAGCAGTTCTTC
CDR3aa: CATSTRQGDNEQFF

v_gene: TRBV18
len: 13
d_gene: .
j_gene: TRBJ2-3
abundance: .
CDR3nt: TGTGCCAGCTCCGGAGGCAGCACAGATACGCAGTATTTT
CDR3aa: CASSGGSTDTQYF

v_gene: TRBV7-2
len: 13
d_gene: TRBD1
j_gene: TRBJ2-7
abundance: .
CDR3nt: TGTGCCAGCAGGTTTACAGGGGGCGACGAGCAGTACTTC
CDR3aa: CASRFTGGDEQYF

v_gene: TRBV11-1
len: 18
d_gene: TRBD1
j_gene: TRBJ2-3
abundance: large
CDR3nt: TGTGCCAGCAGCCCCAGCGACCTGGACCGGACAGGCGGACCTACGCAGTATTTT
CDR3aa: CASSPSDLDRTGGPTQYF

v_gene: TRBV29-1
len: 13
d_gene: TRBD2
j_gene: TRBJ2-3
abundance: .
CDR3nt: TGCAGCTCGCTAGCGGGGAACACAGATACGCAGTATTTT
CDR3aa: CSSLAGNTDTQYF

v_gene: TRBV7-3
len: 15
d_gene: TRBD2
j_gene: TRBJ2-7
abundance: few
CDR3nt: TGTGCCAGCAGCTTAAACCCTAGCGGGAGCTACGAGCAGTACTTC
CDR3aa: CASSLNPSGSYEQYF

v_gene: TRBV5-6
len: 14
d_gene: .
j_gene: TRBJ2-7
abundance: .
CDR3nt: TGTGCCAGCAGCTTGGGTGGGGAGACCTACGAGCAGTACTTC
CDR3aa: CASSLGGETYEQYF

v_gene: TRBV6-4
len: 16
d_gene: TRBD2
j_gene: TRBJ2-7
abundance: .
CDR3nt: TGTGCCAGCAGTGAATGGAGACTAGCGGGGCCCTACGAGCAGTACTTC
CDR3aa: CASSEWRLAGPYEQYF

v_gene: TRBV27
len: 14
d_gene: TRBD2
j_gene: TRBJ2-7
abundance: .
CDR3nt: TGTGCCAGCCAATCCGGGGGGGGTCCCTACGAGCAGTACTTC
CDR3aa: CASQSGGGPYEQYF

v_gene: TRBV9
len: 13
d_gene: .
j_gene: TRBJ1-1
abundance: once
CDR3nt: TGTGCCAGCGGACAGCCGATGGTGAATGAAGCTTTCTTT
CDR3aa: CASGQPMVNEAFF

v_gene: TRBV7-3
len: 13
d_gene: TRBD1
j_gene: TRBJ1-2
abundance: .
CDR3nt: TGTGCCAGCAGCCCGACAGGGGGCTATGGCTACACCTTC
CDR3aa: CASSPTGGYGYTF